The 7 T cell receptor beta chains presented below share a single source sample, sequenced in a study of T cells after posttransplantation cyclophosphamide. The protocol was immunoSEQ multiplex PCR, while the TCRdb copy is restricted to in-frame clones and leaves out a portion. The sample holds 40,000 to 55,000 clones, and no clone turns up only once. Sequencing used PBMCs. These receptors originate from a man between 40 and 49 years old in good health, CMV-negative, and a related stem cell transplant donor.

This clone was seen ten or more times. The V call is TRBV10-3, the J call TRBJ2-2; D possibly corresponds to TRBD2 (5 bases). Germline V gene sequence: CDR1 ENHRY, CDR2 SYGVKD. V lost 0 bases, J lost 7 bases, and 15 bases lay in between. There are 16 residues in the CDR3. CDR3 DNA sequence: TGTGCCATCAGTGAGTCCGAGTCGGGATTCAACGGGGAGCTGTTTTTT. Translating gives CAISESESGFNGELFF.

This clone was seen many times. This chain uses TRBV5-4 with TRBJ1-1; D remains ambiguous. Germline V gene lookup returns CDR1 SGHNT and CDR2 YYREEE (reference sequence). The CDR3 contains 14 residues. The ends were cut back, 1 base at V and 4 bases at J, with 11 bases in the middle. The CDR3 DNA reads as TGTGCCAGCAGCTTGCAGGCTTCGAGCACTGAAGCTTTCTTT. Its protein is CASSLQASSTEAFF.

At least ten counts were recorded for this clone. The chain has TRBV4-2 and TRBJ2-7; TRBD1 agrees at 8 bases. The CDR3 runs to 16 residues. Germline trimming cut 3 bases from V and 2 bases from J; bases unmatched to any gene: 9. Germline-derived CDR1 and CDR2 are LGHNA and YNFKEQ. CDR3: CASSQLQGVKTYEQYF. The CDR3 DNA is TGTGCCAGCAGCCAGTTACAGGGGGTAAAAACCTACGAGCAGTACTTC.

In DNA form, the CDR3 reads TGTGCCAGCAGCAGCGGAGCTAACTATGGCTACACCTTC. Translating gives CASSSGANYGYTF. This chain uses TRBV7-2 with TRBJ1-2; no definite D call. The germline V and J ends were trimmed by 5 bases and 0 bases, with 7 bases remaining between them. Germline V gene data show CDR1 as SGHTA and CDR2 as FQGNSA. CDR3 length equals 13 residues.

This clone occurred a few times. A single base separates this from a much larger clone, so it may be a read error. Other DNA sequences in this sample translate to the same CDR3. This chain connects TRBV6-5 to TRBJ1-4; no definite D call. CDR1 and CDR2 from the germline V gene are MNHEY and SVGAGI. The CDR3 is 14 residues long. CDR3 amino acids: CASRGGGLKEKLFF. In DNA, the CDR3 is TGTGCCAGCAGGGGTGGAGGGCTAAAGGAAAAACTGTTCTTT.

At least ten counts were recorded for this clone. This sequence joins TRBV5-6 and TRBJ2-7, with 12 bases lining up with TRBD1. The CDR3 sequence is 15 residues long. The germline CDR1 and CDR2 sequences are SGHDT and YYEEEE. V was pared by 1 base and J by 7 bases, with 6 bases of the junction left unmatched. CDR3 protein: CASSLTGTGGWEQYF. CDR3 DNA sequence: TGTGCCAGCAGCTTGACCGGGACAGGGGGCTGGGAGCAGTACTTC.

At least ten counts were recorded for this clone. The chain has TRBV28 and TRBJ2-1; 10 bases map to TRBD2. Germline assignment: CDR1 MDHEN and CDR2 SYDVKM. V shed 6 bases and J 7 bases; nucleotides not matched to a gene: 9. This CDR3 contains 15 residues. CDR3 DNA: TGTGCCAGCAGCCTAACTAGCGGGGCCTCTAATGAGCAGTTCTTC. Protein sequence: CASSLTSGASNEQFF. Full variable domain (missing parts from reference TRBV28 and TRBJ2-1): DVKVTQSSRYLVKRTGEKVFLECVQDMDHENMFWYRQDPGLGLRLIYFSYDVKMKEKGDIPEGYSVSREKKERFSLILESASTNQTSMYLCASSLTSGASNEQFFGPGTRLTVL.